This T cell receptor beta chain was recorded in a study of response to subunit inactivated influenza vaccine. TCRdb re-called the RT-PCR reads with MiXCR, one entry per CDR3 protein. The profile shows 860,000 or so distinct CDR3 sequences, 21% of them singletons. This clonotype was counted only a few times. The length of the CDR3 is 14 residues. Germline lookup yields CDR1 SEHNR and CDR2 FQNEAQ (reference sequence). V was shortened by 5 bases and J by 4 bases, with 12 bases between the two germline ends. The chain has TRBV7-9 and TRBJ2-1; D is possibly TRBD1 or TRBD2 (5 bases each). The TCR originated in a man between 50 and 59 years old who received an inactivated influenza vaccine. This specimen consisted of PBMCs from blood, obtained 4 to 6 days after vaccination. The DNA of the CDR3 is TGTGCCAGCAGCACAAGGGACCTTTACAATGAGCAGTTCTTC. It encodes CASSTRDLYNEQFF.